Sequencing of this TCR beta chain was carried out in a study of cytomegalovirus exposure and HLA in healthy donors. General study findings and limits: Information on immune exposure was restricted to one variable (CMV serostatus). Follow-up analysis seemed to connect common viral pathogens with several of the most significant clusters identified. Association of a missense DCLRE1C variant with TCR beta V- and J-gene trimming was reported in a later analysis.

When sampled, the donors appeared nominally healthy, though they likely had unrecorded immune exposures. This clone was seen only a few times. Its antigen is unidentified. PCR amplification relied on 60 Vbeta primers (plus 13 Jbeta primers). Here immunoSEQ multiplex PCR was the method, and the copy in TCRdb shows in-frame clones only, minus some. This sample has some 100,000 clones; roughly three quarters occur once, and the top ten carry 4%. CDR3 length: 15 residues. Trimming removed 2 bases at V and 5 bases at J, with 15 bases between. Germline loops: CDR1 MNHEY, CDR2 SVGAGI. The sequence was collected from a woman aged 45-60 years in good health and CMV-seropositive. Sequenced input: PBMCs. The V call is TRBV6-5, the J call TRBJ1-1; the D is unclear. In DNA form, the CDR3 reads TGTGCCAGCAGTTACCAACCCCCCGCAGGAACTGAAGCTTTCTTT. Its translation is CASSYQPPAGTEAFF.